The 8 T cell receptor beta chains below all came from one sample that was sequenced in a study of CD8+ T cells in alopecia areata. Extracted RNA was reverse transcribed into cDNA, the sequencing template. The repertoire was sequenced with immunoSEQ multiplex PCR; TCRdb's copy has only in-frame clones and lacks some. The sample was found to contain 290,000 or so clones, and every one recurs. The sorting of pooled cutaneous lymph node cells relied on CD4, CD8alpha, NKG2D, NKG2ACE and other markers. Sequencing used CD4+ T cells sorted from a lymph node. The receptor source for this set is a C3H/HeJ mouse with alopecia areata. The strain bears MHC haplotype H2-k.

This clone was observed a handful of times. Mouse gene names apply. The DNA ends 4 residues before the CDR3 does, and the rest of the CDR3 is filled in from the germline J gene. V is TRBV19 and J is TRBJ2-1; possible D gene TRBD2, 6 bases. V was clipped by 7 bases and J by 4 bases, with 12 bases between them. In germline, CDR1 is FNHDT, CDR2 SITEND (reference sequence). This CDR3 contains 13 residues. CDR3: CASSSLGYAEQFF. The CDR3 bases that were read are TGTGCCAGCTCATCACTGGGTTATGCT.

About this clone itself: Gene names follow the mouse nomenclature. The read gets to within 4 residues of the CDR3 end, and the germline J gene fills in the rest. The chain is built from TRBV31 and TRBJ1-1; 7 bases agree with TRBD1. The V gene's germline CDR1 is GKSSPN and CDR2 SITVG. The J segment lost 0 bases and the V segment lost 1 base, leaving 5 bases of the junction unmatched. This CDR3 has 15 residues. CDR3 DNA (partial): TGTGCCTGGAGTCGCACCGGGACAGCAAACACA. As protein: CAWSRTGTANT. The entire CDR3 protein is CAWSRTGTANTEVFF.

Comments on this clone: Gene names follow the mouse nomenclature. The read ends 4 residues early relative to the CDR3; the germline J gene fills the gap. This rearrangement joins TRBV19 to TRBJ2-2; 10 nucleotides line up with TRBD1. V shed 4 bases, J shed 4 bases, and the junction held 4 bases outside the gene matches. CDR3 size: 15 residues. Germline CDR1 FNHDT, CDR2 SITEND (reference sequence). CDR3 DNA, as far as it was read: TGTGCCAGCAGTGACAGGGGGCGCGGCACCGGG. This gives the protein CASSDRGRGTG. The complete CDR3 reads CASSDRGRGTGQLYF.

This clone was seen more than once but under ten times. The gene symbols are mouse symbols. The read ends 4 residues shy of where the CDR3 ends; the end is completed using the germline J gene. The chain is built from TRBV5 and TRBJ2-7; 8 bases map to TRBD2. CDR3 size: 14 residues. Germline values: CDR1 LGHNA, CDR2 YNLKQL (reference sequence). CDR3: CASSQELGGDEQYF. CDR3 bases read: TGTGCCAGCAGCCAAGAATTGGGGGGGGAT.

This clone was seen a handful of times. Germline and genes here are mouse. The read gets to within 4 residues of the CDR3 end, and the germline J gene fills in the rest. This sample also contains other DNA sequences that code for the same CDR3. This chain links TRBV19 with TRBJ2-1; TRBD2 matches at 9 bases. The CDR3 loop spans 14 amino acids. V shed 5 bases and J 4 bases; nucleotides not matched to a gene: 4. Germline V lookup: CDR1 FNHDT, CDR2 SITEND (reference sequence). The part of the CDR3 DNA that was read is TGTGCCAGCAGCCCTGGGGGGGGATATGCT. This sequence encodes CASSPGGGYA. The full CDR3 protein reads CASSPGGGYAEQFF.

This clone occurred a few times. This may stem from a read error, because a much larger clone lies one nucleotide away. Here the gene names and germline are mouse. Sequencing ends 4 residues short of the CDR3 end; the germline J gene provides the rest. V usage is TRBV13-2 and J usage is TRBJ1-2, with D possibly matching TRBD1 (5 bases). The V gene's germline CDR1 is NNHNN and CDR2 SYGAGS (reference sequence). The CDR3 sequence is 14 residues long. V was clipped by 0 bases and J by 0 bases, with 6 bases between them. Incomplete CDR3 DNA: TGTGCCAGCGGTGATGGCAGGGCAAACTCC. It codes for CASGDGRANS. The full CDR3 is CASGDGRANSDYTF.

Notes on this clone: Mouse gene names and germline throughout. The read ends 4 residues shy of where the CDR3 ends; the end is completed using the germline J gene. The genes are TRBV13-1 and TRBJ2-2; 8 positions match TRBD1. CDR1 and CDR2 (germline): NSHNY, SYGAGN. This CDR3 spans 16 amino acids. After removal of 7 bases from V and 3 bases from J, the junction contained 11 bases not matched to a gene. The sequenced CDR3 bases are TGTGCCAGCGAAATATCCAGGGGGCGCGACACCGGG. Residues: CASEISRGRDTG. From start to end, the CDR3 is CASEISRGRDTGQLYF.

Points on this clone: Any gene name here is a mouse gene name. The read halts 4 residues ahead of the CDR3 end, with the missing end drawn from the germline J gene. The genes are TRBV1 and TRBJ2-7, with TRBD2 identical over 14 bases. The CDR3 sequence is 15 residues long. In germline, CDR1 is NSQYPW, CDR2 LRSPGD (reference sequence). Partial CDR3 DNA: TGCACCTGCAGTGCGGGACTGGGGGGGCGCGAT. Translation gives CTCSAGLGGRD. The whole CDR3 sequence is CTCSAGLGGRDEQYF. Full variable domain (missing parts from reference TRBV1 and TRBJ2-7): VTLLEQNPRWRLVPRGQAVNLRCILKNSQYPWMSWYQQDLQKQLQWLFTLRSPGDKEVKSLPGADYLATRVTDTELRLQVANMSQGRTLYCTCSAGLGGRDEQYFGPGTRLTVL.